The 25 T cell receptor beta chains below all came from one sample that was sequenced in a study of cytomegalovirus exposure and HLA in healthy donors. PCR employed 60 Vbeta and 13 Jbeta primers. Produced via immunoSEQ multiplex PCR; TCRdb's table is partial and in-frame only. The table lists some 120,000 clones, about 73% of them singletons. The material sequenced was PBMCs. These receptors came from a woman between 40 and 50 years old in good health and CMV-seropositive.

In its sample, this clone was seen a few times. DNA for the CDR3: TGTGCCAGCAGCTTATACTCTGGGGCCAACGTCCTGACTTTC. This codes for CASSLYSGANVLTF. V gene TRBV7-2 combines with J gene TRBJ2-6; D gene unclear. Trimming stripped 2 bases from V and 0 bases from J, with 2 bases between. Germline V CDR1 and CDR2: SGHTA, FQGNSA. The CDR3 loop spans 14 amino acids.

DNA of the CDR3: TGCGCCAGCAGCCAAGATGGCGGGGGCGGTACTGAAGCTTTCTTT. Translation gives CASSQDGGGGTEAFF. This chain connects TRBV4-3 to TRBJ1-1; the D gene is possibly TRBD1 (6 bases). The CDR3 consists of 15 residues. Trimming took 0 bases from V and 5 from J, leaving 13 bases between them. Germline CDR1 and CDR2: LGHNA and YSLEER.

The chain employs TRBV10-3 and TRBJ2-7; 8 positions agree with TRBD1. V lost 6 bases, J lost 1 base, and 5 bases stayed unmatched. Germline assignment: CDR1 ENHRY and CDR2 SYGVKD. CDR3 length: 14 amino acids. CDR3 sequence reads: CAIRGQALSYEQYF. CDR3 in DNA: TGTGCCATCAGGGGACAGGCACTATCCTACGAGCAGTACTTC.

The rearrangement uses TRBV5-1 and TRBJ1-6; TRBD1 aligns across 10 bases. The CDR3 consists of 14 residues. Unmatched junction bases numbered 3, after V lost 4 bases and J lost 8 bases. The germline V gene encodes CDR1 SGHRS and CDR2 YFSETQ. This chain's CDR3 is CASSDGTGDSPLHF. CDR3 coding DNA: TGCGCCAGCAGCGACGGGACAGGGGATTCACCCCTCCACTTT. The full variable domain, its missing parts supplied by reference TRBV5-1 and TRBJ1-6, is KAGVTQTPRYLIKTRGQQVTLSCSPISGHRSVSWYQQTPGQGLQFLFEYFSETQRNKGNFPGRFSGRQFSNSRSEMNVSTLELGDSALYLCASSDGTGDSPLHFGNGTRLTVT.

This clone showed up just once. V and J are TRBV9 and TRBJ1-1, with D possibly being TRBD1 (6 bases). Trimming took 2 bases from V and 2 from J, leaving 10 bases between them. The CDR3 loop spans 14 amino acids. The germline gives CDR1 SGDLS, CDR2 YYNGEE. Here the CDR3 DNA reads TGTGCCAGCAGCGTTAGGACAGAAAACACTGAAGCTTTCTTT. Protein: CASSVRTENTEAFF.

The CDR3 loop reads CSVDGRGKNEQFF. The CDR3 coding sequence is TGCAGCGTTGACGGACGGGGGAAGAATGAGCAGTTCTTC. The rearrangement links TRBV29-1 to TRBJ2-1; D might be TRBD2 (6 bases). CDR1 and CDR2 (germline): SQVTM, ANQGSEA. The CDR3 loop spans 13 amino acids. The V end lost 3 bases, the J end lost 7 bases, and 13 bases lay between the germline ends.

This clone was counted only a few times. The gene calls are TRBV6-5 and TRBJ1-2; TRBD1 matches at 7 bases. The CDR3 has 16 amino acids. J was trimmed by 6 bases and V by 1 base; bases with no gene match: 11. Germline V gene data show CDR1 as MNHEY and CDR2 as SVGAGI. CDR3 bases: TGTGCCAGCAGTTACTTCGGACAGGCGAACTTACATGGCTACACCTTC. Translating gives CASSYFGQANLHGYTF.

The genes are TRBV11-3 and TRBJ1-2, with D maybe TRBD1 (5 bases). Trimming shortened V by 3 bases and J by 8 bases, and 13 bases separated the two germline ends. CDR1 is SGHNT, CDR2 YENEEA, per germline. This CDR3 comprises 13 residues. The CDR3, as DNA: TGTGCCAGCAGCTTTACTGCAGGGATAGGCTACACCTTC. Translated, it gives CASSFTAGIGYTF.

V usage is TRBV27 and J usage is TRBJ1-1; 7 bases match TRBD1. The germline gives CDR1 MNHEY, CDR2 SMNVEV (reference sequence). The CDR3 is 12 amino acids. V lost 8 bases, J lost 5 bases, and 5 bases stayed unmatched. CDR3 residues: CASLSGGTEAFF. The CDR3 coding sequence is TGTGCCAGCCTCTCAGGGGGGACTGAAGCTTTCTTT.

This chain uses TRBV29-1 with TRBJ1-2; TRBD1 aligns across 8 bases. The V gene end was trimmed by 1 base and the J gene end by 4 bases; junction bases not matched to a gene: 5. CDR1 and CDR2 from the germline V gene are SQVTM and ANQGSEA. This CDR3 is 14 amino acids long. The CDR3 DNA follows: TGCAGCGTTGAAGCTCAGGGGGCAGGCTATGGCTACACCTTC. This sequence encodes CSVEAQGAGYGYTF.

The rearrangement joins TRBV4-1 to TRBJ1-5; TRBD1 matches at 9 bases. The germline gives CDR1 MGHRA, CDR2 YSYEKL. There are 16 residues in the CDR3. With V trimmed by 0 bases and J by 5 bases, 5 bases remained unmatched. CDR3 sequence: CASSQDPDRGYQPQHF. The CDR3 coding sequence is TGCGCCAGCAGCCAAGATCCTGACAGGGGGTATCAGCCCCAGCATTTT.

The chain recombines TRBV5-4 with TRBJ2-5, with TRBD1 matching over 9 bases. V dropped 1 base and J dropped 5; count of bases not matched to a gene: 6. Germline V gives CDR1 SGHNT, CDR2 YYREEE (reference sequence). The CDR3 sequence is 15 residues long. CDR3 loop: CASSLLGQGQETQYF. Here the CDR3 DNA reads TGTGCCAGCAGCTTGTTGGGACAGGGACAGGAGACCCAGTACTTC. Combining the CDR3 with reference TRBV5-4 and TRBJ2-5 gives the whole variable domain ETGVTQSPTHLIKTRGQQVTLRCSSQSGHNTVSWYQQALGQGPQFIFQYYREEENGRGNFPPRFSGLQFPNYSSELNVNALELDDSALYLCASSLLGQGQETQYFGPGTRLLVL.

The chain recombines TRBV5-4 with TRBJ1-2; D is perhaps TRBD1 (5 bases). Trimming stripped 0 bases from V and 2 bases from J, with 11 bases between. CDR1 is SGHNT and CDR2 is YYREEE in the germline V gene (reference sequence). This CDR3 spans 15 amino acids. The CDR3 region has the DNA TGTGCCAGCAGCTTGGGAAGTCCAGGGAACTATGGCTACACCTTC. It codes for CASSLGSPGNYGYTF.

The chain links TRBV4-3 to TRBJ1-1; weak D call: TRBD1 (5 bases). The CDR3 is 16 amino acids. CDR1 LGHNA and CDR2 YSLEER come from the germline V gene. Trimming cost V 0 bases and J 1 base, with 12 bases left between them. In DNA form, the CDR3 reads TGCGCCAGCAGCCAAGATGTTTGGGGGGGGAACACTGAAGCTTTCTTT. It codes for CASSQDVWGGNTEAFF.

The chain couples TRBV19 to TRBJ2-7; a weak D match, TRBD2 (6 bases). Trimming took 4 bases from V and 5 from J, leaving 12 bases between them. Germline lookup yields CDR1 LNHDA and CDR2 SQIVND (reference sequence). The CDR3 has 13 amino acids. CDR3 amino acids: CASSTGLLDEQYF. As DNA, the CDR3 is TGTGCCAGTAGTACGGGACTCTTGGACGAGCAGTACTTC.

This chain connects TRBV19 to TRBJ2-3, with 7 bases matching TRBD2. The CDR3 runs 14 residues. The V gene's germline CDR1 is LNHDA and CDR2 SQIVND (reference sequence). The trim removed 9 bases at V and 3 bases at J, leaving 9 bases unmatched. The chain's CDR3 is CASREGRLTDTQYF. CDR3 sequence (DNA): TGTGCCAGCAGGGAGGGGCGTCTAACAGATACGCAGTATTTT.

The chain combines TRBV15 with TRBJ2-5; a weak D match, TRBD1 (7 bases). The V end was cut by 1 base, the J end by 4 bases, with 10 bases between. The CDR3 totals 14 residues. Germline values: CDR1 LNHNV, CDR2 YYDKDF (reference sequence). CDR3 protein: CATSRAQGGETQYF. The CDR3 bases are TGTGCCACCAGCAGAGCCCAGGGGGGAGAGACCCAGTACTTC.

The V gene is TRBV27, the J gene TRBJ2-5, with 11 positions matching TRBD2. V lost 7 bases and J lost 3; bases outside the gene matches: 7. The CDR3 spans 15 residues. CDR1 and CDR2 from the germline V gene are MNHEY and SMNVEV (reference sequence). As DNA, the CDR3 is TGTGCCAGCAAGGTAGCGGGGGGGCTCGAAGAGACCCAGTACTTC. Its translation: CASKVAGGLEETQYF.

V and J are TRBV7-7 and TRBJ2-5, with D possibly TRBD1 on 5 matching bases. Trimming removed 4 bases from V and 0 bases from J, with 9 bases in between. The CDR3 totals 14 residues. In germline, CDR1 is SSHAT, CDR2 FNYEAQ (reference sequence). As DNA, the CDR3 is TGTGCCAGCAGCTCCTCAGGGTACCAAGAGACCCAGTACTTC. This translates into CASSSSGYQETQYF.

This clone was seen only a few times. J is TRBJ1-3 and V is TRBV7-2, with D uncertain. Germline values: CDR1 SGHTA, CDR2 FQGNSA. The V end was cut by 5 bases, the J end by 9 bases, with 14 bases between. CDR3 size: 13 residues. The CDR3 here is CASSANPAGTIYF. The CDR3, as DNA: TGTGCCAGCAGCGCCAATCCTGCCGGCACCATATATTTT.

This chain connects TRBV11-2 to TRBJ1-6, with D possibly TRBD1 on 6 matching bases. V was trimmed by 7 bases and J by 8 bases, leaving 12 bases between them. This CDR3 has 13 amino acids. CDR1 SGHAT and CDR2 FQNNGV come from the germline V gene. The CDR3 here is CASNLQGYSPLHF. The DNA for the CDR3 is TGTGCCAGCAACCTTCAGGGGTATTCACCCCTCCACTTT.

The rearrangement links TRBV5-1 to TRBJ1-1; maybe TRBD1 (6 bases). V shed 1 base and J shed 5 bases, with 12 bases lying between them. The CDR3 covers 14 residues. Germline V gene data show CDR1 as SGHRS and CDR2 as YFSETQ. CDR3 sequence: CASSLTGRDTEAFF. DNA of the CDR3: TGCGCCAGCAGCTTGACAGGGAGGGATACTGAAGCTTTCTTT.

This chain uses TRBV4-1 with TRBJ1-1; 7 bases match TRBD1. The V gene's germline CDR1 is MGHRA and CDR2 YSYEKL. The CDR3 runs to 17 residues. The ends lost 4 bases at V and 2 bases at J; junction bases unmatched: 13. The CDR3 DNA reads TGCGCCAGCAGCCGGGACGCCGTAGGGGACAGAAACACTGAAGCTTTCTTT. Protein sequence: CASSRDAVGDRNTEAFF.

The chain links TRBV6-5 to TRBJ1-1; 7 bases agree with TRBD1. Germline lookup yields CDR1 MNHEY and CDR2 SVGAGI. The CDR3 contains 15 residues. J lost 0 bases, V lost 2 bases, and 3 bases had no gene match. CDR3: CASSYTTGVNTEAFF. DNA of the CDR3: TGTGCCAGCAGTTACACCACAGGGGTGAACACTGAAGCTTTCTTT.

DNA for the CDR3: TGTGCCAGCAGCCCGACAGTGAGCCAAGAGACCCAGTACTTC. It encodes CASSPTVSQETQYF. J is TRBJ2-5 and V is TRBV9, with D tentatively TRBD1 (5 bases). This CDR3 comprises 14 residues. Trimming removed 4 bases at V and 1 base at J, with 11 bases between. The V gene's germline CDR1 is SGDLS and CDR2 YYNGEE.